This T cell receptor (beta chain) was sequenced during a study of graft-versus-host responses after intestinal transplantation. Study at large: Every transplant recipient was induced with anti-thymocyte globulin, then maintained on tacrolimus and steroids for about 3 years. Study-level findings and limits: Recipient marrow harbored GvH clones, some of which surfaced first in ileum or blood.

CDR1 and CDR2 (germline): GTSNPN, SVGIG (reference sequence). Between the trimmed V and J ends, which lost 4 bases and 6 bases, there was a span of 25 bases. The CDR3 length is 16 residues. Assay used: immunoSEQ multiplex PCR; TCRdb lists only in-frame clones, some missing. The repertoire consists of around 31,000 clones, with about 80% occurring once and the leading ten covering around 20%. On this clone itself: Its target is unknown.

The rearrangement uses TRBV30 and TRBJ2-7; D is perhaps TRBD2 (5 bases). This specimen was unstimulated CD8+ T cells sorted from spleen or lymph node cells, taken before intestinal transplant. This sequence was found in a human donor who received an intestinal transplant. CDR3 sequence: CAWNPGRVGRVTEQYF. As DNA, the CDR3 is TGTGCCTGGAATCCCGGGCGGGTCGGGCGGGTTACCGAGCAGTACTTC.